Detailed here is one T cell receptor beta chain. This entry belongs to a study of blood T cell repertoires in COVID-19. Trimming at V came to 5 bases and at J to 3 bases, leaving 4 bases not matched to a gene. The V gene's germline CDR1 is MNHEY and CDR2 SVGAGI. CDR3 length equals 14 residues. Profiled with immunoSEQ multiplex PCR; TCRdb holds only in-frame clones, not every one. The sample holds 30,000 to 35,000 clones; roughly 90% are singletons and the top ten take under 0.7%. The sequenced material came from peripheral blood. The sequence derives from a woman aged 40 to 55 with active or convalescent COVID-19. The rearrangement joins TRBV6-5 to TRBJ1-2, with TRBD1 identical over 9 bases. The chain's CDR3 is CASSPRDRDYGYTF. CDR3 nucleotides: TGTGCCAGCAGTCCCCGGGACAGGGACTATGGCTACACCTTC.